This paragraph covers one T cell receptor (beta chain) sequence. What it binds is unknown. The second PCR ran roughly 6 to 12 cycles with a sample-barcoded 5' primer and J-beta primers. One entry per CDR3 protein, called by TCRdb with MiXCR from the 5' RACE reads. The repertoire consists of about 1,500,000 distinct CDR3 sequences, with roughly 40% occurring once and the leading ten covering 6.5% to 10%. The germline gives CDR1 MNHEY, CDR2 SVGAGI. This CDR3 comprises 15 residues. J lost 7 bases, V lost 7 bases, and 7 bases had no gene match. The data stem from a study of blood T cells in healthy people across ages. Study outcomes and limitations: Older individuals had lower TCR beta diversity per million T cells (the decline was roughly linear).

The rearrangement joins TRBV6-5 to TRBJ2-1, with 13 positions matching TRBD2. Source material: blood. The TCR originated in a woman aged 18-35 years in good health. The CDR3 is CASTELAGGRNEQFF. The CDR3 nucleotides read TGTGCCAGCACAGAACTAGCGGGGGGGCGTAATGAGCAGTTCTTC.